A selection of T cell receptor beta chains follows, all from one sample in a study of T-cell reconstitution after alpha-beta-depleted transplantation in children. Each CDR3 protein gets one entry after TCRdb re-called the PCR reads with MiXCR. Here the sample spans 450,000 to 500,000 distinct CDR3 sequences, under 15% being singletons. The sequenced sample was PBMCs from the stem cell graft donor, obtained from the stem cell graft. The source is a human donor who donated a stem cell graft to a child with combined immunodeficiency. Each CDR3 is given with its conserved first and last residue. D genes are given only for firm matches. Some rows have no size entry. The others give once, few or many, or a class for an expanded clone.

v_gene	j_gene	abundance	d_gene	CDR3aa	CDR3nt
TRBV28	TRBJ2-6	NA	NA	CASSIPDSRSGANVLTF	TGTGCCAGCAGTATCCCGGACAGCCGCTCTGGGGCCAACGTCCTGACTTTC
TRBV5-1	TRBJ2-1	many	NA	CASSPLGPPSYNEQFF	TGCGCCAGCAGCCCTTTAGGACCCCCCTCCTACAATGAGCAGTTCTTC
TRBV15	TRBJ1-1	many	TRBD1	CATRVGQENTEAFF	TGTGCCACCAGGGTCGGACAGGAGAACACTGAAGCTTTCTTT
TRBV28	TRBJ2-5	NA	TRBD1	CASMLGDRGTQYF	TGTGCCAGCATGTTGGGGGACAGGGGGACCCAGTACTTC
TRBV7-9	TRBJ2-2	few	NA	CASRGELFF	TGTGCCAGCAGGGGGGAGCTGTTTTTT
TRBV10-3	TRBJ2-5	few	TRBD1	CAISEGTALETQYF	TGTGCCATCAGTGAAGGGACAGCGCTAGAGACCCAGTACTTC
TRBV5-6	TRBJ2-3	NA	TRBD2	CASSFFGLQLAGGDIF	TGTGCCAGCAGCTTCTTCGGCCTCCAGCTAGCGGGAGGGGATATATTT
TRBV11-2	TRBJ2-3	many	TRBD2	CASSSPGTITDTQYF	TGTGCCAGCAGCTCACCCGGGACTATCACAGATACGCAGTATTTT
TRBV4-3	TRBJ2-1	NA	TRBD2	CASSHQLAGGRSEQFF	TGCGCCAGCAGCCATCAACTAGCGGGCGGGCGGAGTGAGCAGTTCTTC
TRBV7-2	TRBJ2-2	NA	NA	CASSLVGGPGTGELFF	TGTGCCAGCAGCTTAGTGGGGGGGCCGGGGACCGGGGAGCTGTTTTTT
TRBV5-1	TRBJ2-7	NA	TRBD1	CASSLTGTAFYEQYF	TGCGCCAGCAGCTTGACCGGGACAGCTTTCTACGAGCAGTACTTC
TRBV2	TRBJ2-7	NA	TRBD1	CASSVDRGHEQYF	TGTGCCAGCAGTGTCGACAGGGGCCACGAGCAGTACTTC
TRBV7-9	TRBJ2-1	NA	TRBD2	CASMPSGASEQFF	TGTGCCAGCATGCCTAGCGGGGCGAGTGAGCAGTTCTTC
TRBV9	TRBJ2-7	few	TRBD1	CASSVGDRAYQQYF	TGTGCCAGCAGCGTAGGGGACAGGGCCTATCAGCAGTACTTC
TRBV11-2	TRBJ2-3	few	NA	CASSLASRSDTQYF	TGTGCCAGCAGCTTAGCGAGTAGAAGCGATACGCAGTATTTT
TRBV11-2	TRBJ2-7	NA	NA	CASSSGGPTWYEQYF	TGTGCCAGCAGCTCCGGCGGACCCACGTGGTACGAGCAGTACTTC
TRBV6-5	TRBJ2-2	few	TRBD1	CASSWGQAPGTGELFF	TGTGCCAGCAGTTGGGGACAGGCCCCGGGGACCGGGGAGCTGTTTTTT
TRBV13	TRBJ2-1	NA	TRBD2	CASSLVSTGGPVEQFF	TGTGCCAGCAGCTTAGTCTCGACGGGAGGGCCTGTTGAGCAGTTCTTC
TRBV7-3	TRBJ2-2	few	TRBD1	CASSWDRTGELFF	TGTGCCAGCAGCTGGGACAGGACCGGGGAGCTGTTTTTT
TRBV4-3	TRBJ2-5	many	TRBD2	CASSQDLLAGEETQYF	TGCGCCAGCAGCCAAGATCTGTTAGCGGGAGAAGAGACCCAGTACTTC
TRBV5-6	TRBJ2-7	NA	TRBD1	CASSPGQGDYEQYF	TGTGCCAGCAGCCCGGGACAGGGGGATTACGAGCAGTACTTC
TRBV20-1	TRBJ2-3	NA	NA	CSANDAGRSTDTQYF	TGCAGTGCTAATGACGCAGGGCGCAGCACAGATACGCAGTATTTT
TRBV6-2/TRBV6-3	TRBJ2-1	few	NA	CASSSGLDAFILDNEQFF	TGTGCCAGCAGTTCCGGGCTGGACGCTTTTATTTTGGACAATGAGCAGTTCTTC
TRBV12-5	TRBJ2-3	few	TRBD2	CASGFVLAGVTDTQYF	TGTGCTAGTGGTTTTGTTCTAGCGGGGGTCACAGATACGCAGTATTTT
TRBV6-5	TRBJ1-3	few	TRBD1	CATSDRVGNTIYF	TGTGCCACCTCGGACAGGGTTGGAAACACCATATATTTT
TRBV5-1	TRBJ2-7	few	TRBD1	CASSPWDSSYEQYF	TGCGCCAGCAGCCCATGGGACAGCTCCTACGAGCAGTACTTC
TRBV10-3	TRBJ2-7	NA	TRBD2	CATHRGRLAGGPLHEQYF	TGTGCCACACACAGGGGGAGGTTAGCGGGAGGCCCTTTGCACGAGCAGTACTTC
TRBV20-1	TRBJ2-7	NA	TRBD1	CSARDKDRAYEQYF	TGCAGTGCTAGAGATAAGGACAGGGCTTACGAGCAGTACTTC
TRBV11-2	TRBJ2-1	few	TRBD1	CASSLGRKGATYNEQFF	TGTGCCAGCAGCTTAGGGAGAAAGGGGGCGACCTACAATGAGCAGTTCTTC
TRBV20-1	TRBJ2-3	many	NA	CSFLPVVTIRKDTQYF	TGCAGCTTTCTTCCAGTAGTAACGATCCGGAAGGATACGCAGTATTTT
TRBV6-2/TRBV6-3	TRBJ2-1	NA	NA	CASSYAGGLVGREQFF	TGTGCCAGCAGTTACGCCGGGGGGCTCGTGGGTCGTGAGCAGTTCTTC
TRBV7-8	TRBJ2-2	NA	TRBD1	CASSSPGQVYTGELFF	TGTGCCAGCAGCTCACCGGGACAGGTTTACACCGGGGAGCTGTTTTTT
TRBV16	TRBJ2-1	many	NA	CASSQGFITNEQFF	TGTGCCAGCAGCCAAGGGTTCATAACCAATGAGCAGTTCTTC
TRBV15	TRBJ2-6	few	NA	CATSRRVSGANVLTF	TGTGCCACCAGCAGACGGGTGTCTGGGGCCAACGTCCTGACTTTC
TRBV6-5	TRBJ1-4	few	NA	CASSYYRAPEKLFF	TGTGCCAGCAGTTATTACAGGGCCCCTGAAAAACTGTTTTTT
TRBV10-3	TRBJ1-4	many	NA	CAISDGQPSEKLFF	TGTGCCATCAGTGACGGCCAGCCGAGTGAAAAACTGTTTTTT
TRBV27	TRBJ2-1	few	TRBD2	CASALAGNNEQFF	TGTGCCAGCGCCTTAGCGGGGAACAATGAGCAGTTCTTC
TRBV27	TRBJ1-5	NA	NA	CASKVQPQHF	TGTGCCAGCAAGGTGCAGCCCCAGCATTTT
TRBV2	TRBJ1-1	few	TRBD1	CASSESPGRGAEAFF	TGTGCCAGCAGTGAATCGCCCGGCAGGGGGGCTGAAGCTTTCTTT
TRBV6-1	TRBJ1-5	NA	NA	CASSEPWSNQPQHF	TGTGCCAGCAGTGAACCTTGGAGCAATCAGCCCCAGCATTTT
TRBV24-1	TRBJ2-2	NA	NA	CATSERENTGELFF	TGTGCCACCAGTGAAAGGGAAAACACCGGGGAGCTGTTTTTT
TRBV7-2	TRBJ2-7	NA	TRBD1	CASSLVAGGRYEQYF	TGTGCCAGCAGCTTAGTGGCAGGGGGACGGTACGAGCAGTACTTC
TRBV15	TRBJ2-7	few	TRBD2	CATSGRLAGGLRASYEQYF	TGTGCCACCAGCGGACGACTAGCGGGAGGGCTTCGGGCCTCCTACGAGCAGTACTTC
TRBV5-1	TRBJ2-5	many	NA	CASSTRRGREETQYF	TGCGCCAGCAGCACCCGGAGGGGGCGCGAGGAGACCCAGTACTTC
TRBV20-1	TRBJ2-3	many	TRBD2	CSARGLAGVTDTQYF	TGCAGTGCTAGGGGGCTAGCGGGTGTGACAGATACGCAGTATTTT
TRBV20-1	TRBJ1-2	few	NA	CSARSPPAGYTF	TGCAGTGCTAGAAGCCCACCGGCTGGCTACACCTTC
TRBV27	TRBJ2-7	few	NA	CASSIGASYEQYF	TGTGCCAGCAGTATCGGGGCCTCCTACGAGCAGTACTTC
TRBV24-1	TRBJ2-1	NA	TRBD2	CATSDLPGLAGGREQFF	TGTGCCACCAGTGATTTGCCGGGACTAGCGGGGGGCCGGGAGCAGTTCTTC
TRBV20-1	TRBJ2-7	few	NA	CSADSREGPYEQYF	TGCAGTGCAGATTCACGTGAAGGCCCCTACGAGCAGTACTTC
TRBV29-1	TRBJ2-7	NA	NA	CSVERGHEQYF	TGCAGCGTTGAACGAGGGCACGAGCAGTACTTC
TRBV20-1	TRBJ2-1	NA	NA	CSARRNEQFF	TGCAGTGCTAGGAGGAATGAGCAGTTCTTC
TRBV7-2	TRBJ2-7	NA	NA	CASSPGPRSYEQYF	TGTGCCAGCAGCCCGGGCCCTCGCTCCTACGAGCAGTACTTC
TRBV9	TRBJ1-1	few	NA	CASSAPTGNTEAFF	TGTGCCAGCAGCGCCCCGACAGGGAACACTGAAGCTTTCTTT
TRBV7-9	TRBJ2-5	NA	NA	CASRSDSAGETQYF	TGTGCCAGCCGATCAGACAGCGCCGGGGAGACCCAGTACTTC
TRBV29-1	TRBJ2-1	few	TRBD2	CSALLAGAVNEQFF	TGCAGCGCGTTACTAGCGGGGGCCGTTAATGAGCAGTTCTTC
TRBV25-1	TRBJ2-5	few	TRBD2	CASRGTSGRKGETQYF	TGTGCCAGCAGGGGGACTAGCGGGAGGAAAGGGGAGACCCAGTACTTC
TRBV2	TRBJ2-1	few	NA	CASSFGRAYNEQFF	TGTGCCAGCAGTTTCGGGCGCGCCTACAATGAGCAGTTCTTC